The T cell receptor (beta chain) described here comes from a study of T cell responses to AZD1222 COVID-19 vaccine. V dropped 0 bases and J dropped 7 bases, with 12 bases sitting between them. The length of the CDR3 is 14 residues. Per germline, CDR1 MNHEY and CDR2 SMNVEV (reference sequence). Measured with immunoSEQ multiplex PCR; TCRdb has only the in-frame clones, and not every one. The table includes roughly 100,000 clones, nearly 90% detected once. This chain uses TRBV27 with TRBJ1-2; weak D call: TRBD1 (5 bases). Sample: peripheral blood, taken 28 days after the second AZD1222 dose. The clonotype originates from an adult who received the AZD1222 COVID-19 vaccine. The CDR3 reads CASSLSAGAGGYTF. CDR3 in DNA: TGTGCCAGCAGTTTATCCGCCGGGGCCGGTGGCTACACCTTC.